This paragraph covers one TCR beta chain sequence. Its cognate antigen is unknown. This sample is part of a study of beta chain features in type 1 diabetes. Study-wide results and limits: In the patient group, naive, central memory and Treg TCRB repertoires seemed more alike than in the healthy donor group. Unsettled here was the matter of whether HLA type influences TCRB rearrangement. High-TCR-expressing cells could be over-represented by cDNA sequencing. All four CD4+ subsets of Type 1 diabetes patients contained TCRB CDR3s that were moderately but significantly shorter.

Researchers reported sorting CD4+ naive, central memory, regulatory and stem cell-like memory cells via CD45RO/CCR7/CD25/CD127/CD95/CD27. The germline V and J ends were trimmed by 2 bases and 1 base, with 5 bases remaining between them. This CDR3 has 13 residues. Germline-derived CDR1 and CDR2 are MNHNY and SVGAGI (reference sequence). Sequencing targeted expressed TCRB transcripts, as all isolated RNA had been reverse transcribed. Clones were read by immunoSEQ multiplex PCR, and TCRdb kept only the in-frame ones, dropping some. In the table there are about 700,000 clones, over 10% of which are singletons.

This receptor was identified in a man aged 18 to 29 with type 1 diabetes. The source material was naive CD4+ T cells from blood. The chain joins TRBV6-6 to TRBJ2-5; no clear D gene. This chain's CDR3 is CASSYGFQETQYF. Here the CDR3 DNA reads TGTGCCAGCAGTTACGGGTTCCAAGAGACCCAGTACTTC.